This TCR beta chain was found in a study of Graves' ophthalmopathy and Graves' hyperthyroidism. CDR3 length equals 16 residues. The V and J ends lost 3 bases and 0 bases, in that order; junction bases with no gene match: 5. Germline assignment: CDR1 DFQATT and CDR2 SNEGSKA (reference sequence). The study amplified TCR beta CDR3 regions using RNA transcripts. Second-round multiplex PCR followed a first-round RT-PCR using HTBI primers. TCRdb reprocessed the multiplex PCR reads with MiXCR, giving one entry per CDR3 protein. The data show about 1.2 million distinct CDR3 sequences, with about 36% seen just once and over 8.5% held by the top ten. Ten or more counts support this clonotype.

This TCR was recovered from an adult man with Graves' hyperthyroidism. The genes are TRBV20-1 and TRBJ2-7; TRBD2 matches at 13 bases. The sequenced material came from peripheral blood or thyroid tissue (not recorded which). The CDR3 protein is CSARGLAGSSSYEQYF. CDR3 coding DNA: TGCAGTGCTAGGGGACTAGCGGGGAGTTCCTCCTACGAGCAGTACTTC.